The rows below give T cell receptor beta chains drawn from one sample of a study of cytomegalovirus exposure and HLA in healthy donors. Generated by immunoSEQ multiplex PCR, the TCRdb table keeps only in-frame clones and is missing some. The sample lists around 190,000 clones; 85% were seen once. Sequenced material: PBMCs. These receptors all come from a woman between 50 and 59 years old in good health and CMV-seronegative. Both conserved end residues are part of each CDR3. The order of the fields is J gene, D gene, clone size, V gene, CDR3 protein, CDR3 DNA. The D gene is left open where the match is weak. Clone size is not always given. Where it is, it says once, few, many or a class for expanded clones.

J gene: TRBJ2-7
D gene: TRBD2
clone size: .
V gene: TRBV28
CDR3 protein: CASSSTTSGTSYEQYF
CDR3 DNA: TGTGCCAGCAGTTCCACCACTAGCGGGACCTCCTACGAGCAGTACTTC

J gene: TRBJ2-2
D gene: TRBD1
clone size: .
V gene: TRBV5-5
CDR3 protein: CASGQDRGRIGELFF
CDR3 DNA: TGTGCCAGCGGTCAGGACAGGGGGCGCATCGGGGAGCTGTTTTTT

J gene: TRBJ1-3
D gene: TRBD1
clone size: few
V gene: TRBV18
CDR3 protein: CASSQPGQTSSGNTIYF
CDR3 DNA: TGTGCCAGCTCACAGCCGGGACAGACGTCATCTGGAAACACCATATATTTT

J gene: TRBJ2-1
D gene: .
clone size: .
V gene: TRBV28
CDR3 protein: CASSFGGSSYNEQFF
CDR3 DNA: TGTGCCAGCAGCTTCGGAGGGAGCTCCTACAATGAGCAGTTCTTC

J gene: TRBJ2-5
D gene: .
clone size: .
V gene: TRBV28
CDR3 protein: CASSLPGGAETQYF
CDR3 DNA: TGTGCCAGCAGCCTACCGGGGGGCGCGGAGACCCAGTACTTC

J gene: TRBJ1-5
D gene: .
clone size: .
V gene: TRBV2
CDR3 protein: CASSARFSNQPQHF
CDR3 DNA: TGTGCCAGCAGCGCCAGGTTCAGCAATCAGCCCCAGCATTTT

J gene: TRBJ2-2
D gene: TRBD2
clone size: .
V gene: TRBV4-2
CDR3 protein: CASSQEGLAGVAGELFF
CDR3 DNA: TGTGCCAGCAGCCAAGAAGGACTAGCGGGAGTAGCCGGGGAGCTGTTTTTT

J gene: TRBJ2-7
D gene: .
clone size: .
V gene: TRBV5-1
CDR3 protein: CASSWGGGGGYGQYF
CDR3 DNA: TGCGCCAGCAGCTGGGGCGGTGGCGGGGGCTACGGGCAGTACTTC

J gene: TRBJ1-2
D gene: .
clone size: .
V gene: TRBV4-1
CDR3 protein: CASSPSLPGKDYGYTF
CDR3 DNA: TGCGCCAGCAGCCCAAGTTTACCAGGGAAGGACTATGGCTACACCTTC

J gene: TRBJ2-3
D gene: TRBD2
clone size: .
V gene: TRBV30
CDR3 protein: CAWSGGGNTDTQYF
CDR3 DNA: TGTGCCTGGAGTGGGGGGGGGAATACAGATACGCAGTATTTT

J gene: TRBJ2-2
D gene: .
clone size: .
V gene: TRBV27
CDR3 protein: CASSFLAGELFF
CDR3 DNA: TGTGCCAGCAGTTTCTTAGCCGGGGAGCTGTTTTTT

J gene: TRBJ2-7
D gene: .
clone size: .
V gene: TRBV5-1
CDR3 protein: CASSLVRVLTYEQYF
CDR3 DNA: TGCGCCAGCAGCTTGGTACGGGTCTTAACCTACGAGCAGTACTTC

J gene: TRBJ2-7
D gene: TRBD1
clone size: .
V gene: TRBV27
CDR3 protein: CASSRDRASPEQYF
CDR3 DNA: TGTGCCAGCAGCCGGGACAGGGCTTCCCCCGAGCAGTACTTC

J gene: TRBJ1-4
D gene: .
clone size: .
V gene: TRBV14
CDR3 protein: CASSQEGLINEKLFF
CDR3 DNA: TGTGCCAGCAGCCAAGAGGGGCTCATTAATGAAAAACTGTTTTTT